The source of this T cell receptor (beta chain) is a study of T cell responses to AZD1222 COVID-19 vaccine. This CDR3 contains 15 residues. The germline CDR1 and CDR2 sequences are MNHEY and SVGAGI. Sequencing was performed with immunoSEQ multiplex PCR; in TCRdb, only in-frame clones are kept and a portion is missing. Of 70,000 to 90,000 clones listed, around 85% are singletons. On this clone itself: Germline is not matched at one junction end, which may reflect a read error.

The sequences come from peripheral blood, collected 28 days after the second AZD1222 dose. The TCR was taken from an adult who received the AZD1222 COVID-19 vaccine. The chain is built from TRBV6-5 and TRBJ1-6, with D maybe TRBD1 (5 bases). CDR3 sequence (DNA): TGTGCCAGCAGTTACTCAGGTCCCCAAACGGGACGTTTAGACTTT. Its protein is CASSYSGPQTGRLDF.